The clone carrying this TCR beta chain was detected once. Its antigen is as yet unknown. Participants comprised healthy donors of bone marrow. The data originate from a study of cytomegalovirus exposure and HLA in healthy donors. PCR employed 60 Vbeta and 13 Jbeta primers. Generated by immunoSEQ multiplex PCR, the TCRdb table keeps only in-frame clones and is missing some. The data hold 100,000 to 150,000 clones, with around three quarters observed a single time. Overall study results and limits: Among donors in an Asian-associated ancestry cluster, a later analysis reportedly found fewer N-insertions than the roughly 610-donor mean. Later on, a genetic analysis was performed. It linked a missense variant in DCLRE1C with V- and J-gene trimming of TCR beta.

V was clipped by 5 bases and J by 2 bases; unmatched bases: 12. The length of the CDR3 is 16 residues. Germline loops: CDR1 SGHVS, CDR2 FNYEAQ. Sequencing input: PBMCs. This chain uses TRBV7-6 with TRBJ2-7, with TRBD1 identical over 7 bases. This sequence was found in a man aged 30 to 39 in good health and CMV-seropositive. The CDR3 DNA sequence: TGTGCCAGCAGCCCTGGACAGGATAAGTACCCCTACGAGCAGTACTTC. As protein: CASSPGQDKYPYEQYF.